This TCR beta chain was found in a study of cytomegalovirus exposure and HLA in healthy donors. Study conclusions and caveats: DRB1 showed the most TCR associations and HLA-C the fewest in a later analysis, as rates varied by HLA locus. The study labeled 150 or so TCR beta chains cytomegalovirus-associated.

This CDR3 has 12 amino acids. Germline V gene data show CDR1 as SNHLY and CDR2 as FYNNEI. The sample holds one count of this clone. Its antigen is still unknown. Compared with germline, one end of the junction differs, possibly owing to a read error. 60 Vbeta and 13 Jbeta primers were used in PCR. The data were produced by immunoSEQ multiplex PCR, yet TCRdb's version contains in-frame clones alone and is incomplete. Here the sample spans around 190,000 clones, about 80% being singletons. The receptor's source is a man aged 40-49 years in good health and CMV-seropositive. The V and J genes are TRBV2 and TRBJ1-2, with D uncertain. Sequenced: PBMCs. This CDR3 reads CASSDPVRLWAF. The CDR3 coding sequence is TGTGCCAGCAGTGACCCGGTGAGGCTGTGGGCCTTC.